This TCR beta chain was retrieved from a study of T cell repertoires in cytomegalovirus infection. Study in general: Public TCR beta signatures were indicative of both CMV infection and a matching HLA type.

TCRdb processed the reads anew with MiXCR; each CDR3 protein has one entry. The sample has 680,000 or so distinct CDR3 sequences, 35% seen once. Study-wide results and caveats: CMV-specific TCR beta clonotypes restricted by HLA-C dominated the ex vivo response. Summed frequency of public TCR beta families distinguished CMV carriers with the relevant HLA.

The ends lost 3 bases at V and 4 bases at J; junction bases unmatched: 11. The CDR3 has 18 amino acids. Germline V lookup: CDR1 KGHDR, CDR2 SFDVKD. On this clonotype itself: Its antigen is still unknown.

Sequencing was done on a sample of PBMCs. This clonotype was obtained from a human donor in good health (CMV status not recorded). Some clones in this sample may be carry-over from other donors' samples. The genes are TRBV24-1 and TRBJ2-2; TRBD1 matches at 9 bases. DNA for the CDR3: TGTGCCACCAGTGATCGAACCGGACAGGGGCAGATCACCGGGGAGCTGTTTTTT. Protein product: CATSDRTGQGQITGELFF.